This TCR beta chain was recovered during a study of blood T cell repertoires in COVID-19 (dated by TCRdb to the early 2020s). The study in broad terms: Collaborator samples came from the United States, Italy and Spain and covered acute and convalescent phases of COVID-19. Where available, HLA class I and class II types were obtained from metadata supplied by the sample provider rather than from assay-based typing. The dataset comprised deeply sampled blood TCRbeta repertoires from subjects exposed to, actively infected with, or recovered from COVID-19. The material from the prospective study consisted of cDNA or gDNA derived from T cells, B-cell-depleted T cells, or PBMCs. A freely available public database, intended as a resource for researchers studying the immune response to SARS-CoV-2, is where the repertoires were released. A de-identified subject ID, COVID-19 status, age in years and sex were almost always included in the sample metadata. Samples were obtained from the ongoing ImmuneRACE study (first 160 participants) and from roughly 1,300 subjects provided by 6 global collaborators.

The immunoSEQ Assay, a bias-controlled multiplex PCR, was used to amplify TCRbeta CDR3 regions from genomic DNA. The authors' analysis ran thus. The number of nucleated cells in each sample was estimated from the amplification of reference gene primers within the assay. To quantify the absolute abundance of each unique TCRbeta CDR3 rearrangement, sequence reads were collapsed and filtered. For each sample, productive Simpson clonality was calculated as the square root of Simpson's diversity index across productive rearrangements. TCRdb provides this immuneACCESS table in a form limited to in-frame rearrangements. Some clones are lacking; in checked studies, under half of them reflect an unresolved V gene, and why the rest are absent is not known. V and J calls and clone size are those listed in that table; D and trimming were worked out from the DNA. Present in this sample are around 170,000 clones, around 90% of which were seen just once. The top ten clonotypes cover approximately 9% of the sample.

The paper's findings and limits, for the study overall: The quantity of clinical and demographic metadata differed by source and by participant and was supplied without curation.

Participants in the prospective study were aged roughly 18 to 100 years, lived in over 20 United States geographic areas, and enrolled through a virtual design. To assign participants to cohorts, the prospective study relied on clinical history that participants themselves reported in a screening survey and a study questionnaire. For ImmuneRACE Cohort 3, a participant was defined as recovered based on two consecutive negative NP/OP PCR tests, clearance by a healthcare professional, or resolution of symptoms. Each participant in the prospective study had whole blood, serum and a nasopharyngeal or oropharyngeal swab collected by mobile phlebotomists. Over a roughly 2-month period, participants in the prospective study had the option of providing additional blood draws and questionnaires. Blood samples from the prospective study were shipped frozen or at room temperature prior to DNA extraction. About this clone: The antigen it recognizes is unknown. The input lacks base qualities; no much larger clone sits a single base away.

The CDR3 runs 13 amino acids, cysteine and phenylalanine included. Only the CDR3 region is kept as DNA, spanning 39 bases read in frame from base 1. V lost 6 bases and J lost 4 bases, and the count of bases not matched to a germline gene is 3. The sequenced sample consisted of PBMCs or T cells enriched from blood (not recorded which). The sequence links TRBV12-3 or TRBV12-4 to TRBJ2-4, and 7 junctional nucleotides match TRBD1. This sequence was found in a woman aged 18-35 years who had recovered from COVID-19. The CDR3: CASSWDSKNIQYF. The DNA reads as follows: TGTGCCAGCAGCTGGGACAGTAAAAACATTCAGTACTTC.